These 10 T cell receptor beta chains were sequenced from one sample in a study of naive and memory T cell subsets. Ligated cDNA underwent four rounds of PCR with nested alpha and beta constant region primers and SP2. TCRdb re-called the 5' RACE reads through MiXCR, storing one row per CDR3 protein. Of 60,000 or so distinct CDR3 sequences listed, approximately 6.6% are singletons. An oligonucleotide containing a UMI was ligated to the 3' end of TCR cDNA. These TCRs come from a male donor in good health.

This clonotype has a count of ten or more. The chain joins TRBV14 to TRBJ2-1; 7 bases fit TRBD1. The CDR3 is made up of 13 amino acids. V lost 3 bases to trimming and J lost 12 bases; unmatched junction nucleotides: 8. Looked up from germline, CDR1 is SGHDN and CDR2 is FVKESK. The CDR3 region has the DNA TGTGCCAGCAGCCAGCGCCAAAGGGACAGGCAGTTCTTC. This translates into CASSQRQRDRQFF. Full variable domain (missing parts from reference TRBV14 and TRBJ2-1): EAGVTQFPSHSVIEKGQTVTLRCDPISGHDNLYWYRRVMGKEIKFLLHFVKESKQDESGMPNNRFLAERTGGTYSTLKVQPAELEDSGVYFCASSQRQRDRQFFGPGTRLTVL.

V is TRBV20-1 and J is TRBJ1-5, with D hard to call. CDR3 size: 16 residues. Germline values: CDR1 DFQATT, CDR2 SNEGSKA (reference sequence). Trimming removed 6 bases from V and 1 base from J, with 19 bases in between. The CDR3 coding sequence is TGCAGTGCCCCAACCTCAAATCGACCAAGCAATCAGCCCCAGCATTTT. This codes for CSAPTSNRPSNQPQHF.

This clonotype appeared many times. The CDR3 nucleotides read TGCGCCAGCAGCAAAACCACAGGGTCCTCCTACGAGCAGTACTTC. It encodes CASSKTTGSSYEQYF. The rearrangement joins TRBV5-1 to TRBJ2-7; D might be TRBD1 (6 bases). Germline V gene lookup returns CDR1 SGHRS and CDR2 YFSETQ. The CDR3 covers 15 residues. V shed 4 bases and J shed 0 bases, with 14 bases lying between them.

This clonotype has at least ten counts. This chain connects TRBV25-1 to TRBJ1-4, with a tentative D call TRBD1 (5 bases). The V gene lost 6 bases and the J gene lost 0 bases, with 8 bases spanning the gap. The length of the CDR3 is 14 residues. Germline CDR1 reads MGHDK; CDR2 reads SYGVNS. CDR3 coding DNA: TGTGCCAGCAGCACAGGAACAACTAATGAAAAACTGTTTTTT. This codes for CASSTGTTNEKLFF.

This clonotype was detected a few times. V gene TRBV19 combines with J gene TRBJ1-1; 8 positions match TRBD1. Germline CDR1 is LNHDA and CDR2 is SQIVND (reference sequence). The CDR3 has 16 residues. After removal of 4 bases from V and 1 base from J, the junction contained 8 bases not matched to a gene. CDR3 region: CASSNLLGQANTEAFF. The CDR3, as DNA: TGTGCCAGTAGTAACCTCCTGGGACAGGCGAACACTGAAGCTTTCTTT.

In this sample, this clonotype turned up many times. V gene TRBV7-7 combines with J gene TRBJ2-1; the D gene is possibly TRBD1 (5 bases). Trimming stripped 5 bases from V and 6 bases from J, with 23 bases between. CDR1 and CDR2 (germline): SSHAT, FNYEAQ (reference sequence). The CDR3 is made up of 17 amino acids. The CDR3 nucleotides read TGTGCCAGCAGCCTACCCAGGGTCCAGAAGCCCTTCAATGAGCAGTTCTTC. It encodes CASSLPRVQKPFNEQFF.

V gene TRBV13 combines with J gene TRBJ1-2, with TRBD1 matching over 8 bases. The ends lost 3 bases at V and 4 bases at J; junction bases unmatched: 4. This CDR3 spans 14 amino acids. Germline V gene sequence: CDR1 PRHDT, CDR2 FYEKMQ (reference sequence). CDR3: CASSFGQGAYGYTF. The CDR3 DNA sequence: TGTGCCAGCAGCTTTGGGCAGGGGGCCTATGGCTACACCTTC.

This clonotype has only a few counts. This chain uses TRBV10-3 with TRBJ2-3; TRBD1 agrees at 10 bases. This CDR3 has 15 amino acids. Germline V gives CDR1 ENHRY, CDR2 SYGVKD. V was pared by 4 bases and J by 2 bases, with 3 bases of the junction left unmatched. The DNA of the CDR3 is TGTGCCATCAGTGGGGGACAGGGGCACACAGATACGCAGTATTTT. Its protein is CAISGGQGHTDTQYF.

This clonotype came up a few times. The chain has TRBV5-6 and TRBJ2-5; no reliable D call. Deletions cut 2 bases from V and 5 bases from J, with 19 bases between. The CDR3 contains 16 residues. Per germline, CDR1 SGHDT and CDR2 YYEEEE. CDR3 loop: CASSFRDSSSTETQYF. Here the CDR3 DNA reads TGTGCCAGCAGCTTCCGTGACTCATCGAGCACGGAGACCCAGTACTTC. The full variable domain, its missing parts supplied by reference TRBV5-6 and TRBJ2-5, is DAGVTQSPTHLIKTRGQQVTLRCSPKSGHDTVSWYQQALGQGPQFIFQYYEEEERQRGNFPDRFSGHQFPNYSSELNVNALLLGDSALYLCASSFRDSSSTETQYFGPGTRLLVL.

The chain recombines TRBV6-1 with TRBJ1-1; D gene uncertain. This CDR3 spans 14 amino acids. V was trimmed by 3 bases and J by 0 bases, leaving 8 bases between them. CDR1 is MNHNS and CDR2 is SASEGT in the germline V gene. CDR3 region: CASSDLTLNTEAFF. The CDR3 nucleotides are TGTGCCAGCAGTGACCTTACACTGAACACTGAAGCTTTCTTT.